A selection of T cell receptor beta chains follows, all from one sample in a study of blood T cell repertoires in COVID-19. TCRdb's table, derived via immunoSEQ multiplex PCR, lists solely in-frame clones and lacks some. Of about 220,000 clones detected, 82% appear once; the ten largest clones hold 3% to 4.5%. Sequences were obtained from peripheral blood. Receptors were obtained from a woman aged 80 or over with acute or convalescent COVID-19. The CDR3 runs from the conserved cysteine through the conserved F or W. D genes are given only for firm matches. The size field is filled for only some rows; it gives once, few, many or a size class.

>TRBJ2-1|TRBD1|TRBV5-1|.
TGCGCCAGCAGCCTGGACAGGGGCAATGAGCAGTTCTTC
CASSLDRGNEQFF
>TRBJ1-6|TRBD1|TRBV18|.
TGTGCCAGCTCACCCAACACAGGGGGCCATAATTCACCCCTCCACTTT
CASSPNTGGHNSPLHF
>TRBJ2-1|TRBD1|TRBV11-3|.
TGTGCCAGCAGCTTAGGGACAGGGGGCTTCAATGAGCAGTTCTTC
CASSLGTGGFNEQFF
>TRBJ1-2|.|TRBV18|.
TGTGCCAGCTCACCACCGGGCGCCAGTTCCAGCGGGGGCTACACCTTC
CASSPPGASSSGGYTF
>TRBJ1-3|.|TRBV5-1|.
TGCGCCAGCAGCTTGGTCGCAGGGGACTCTGGAAACACCATATATTTT
CASSLVAGDSGNTIYF
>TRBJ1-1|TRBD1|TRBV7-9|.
TGTGCCAGCAGAATAGGACAGGGGGCAAACACTGAAGCTTTCTTT
CASRIGQGANTEAFF
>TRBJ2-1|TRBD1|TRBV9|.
TGTGCCAGCAGCGTCGGGACAGGAGACAATGAGCAGTTCTTC
CASSVGTGDNEQFF
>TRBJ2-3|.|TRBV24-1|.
TGTGCCACCAGTGACTTCGGTGCGGGGATAGCAGATACGCAGTATTTT
CATSDFGAGIADTQYF
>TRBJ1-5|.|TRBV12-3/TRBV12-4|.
TGTGCCAGCAGGAATGGCAGGGATCAGCCCCAGCATTTT
CASRNGRDQPQHF
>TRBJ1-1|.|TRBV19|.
TGTGCCAGTAGTATAGGGCAGCGGAACACTGAAGCTTTCTTT
CASSIGQRNTEAFF
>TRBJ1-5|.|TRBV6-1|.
TGTGCCAGCAGTGAAGGGGCCAGCACCAATCAGCCCCAGCATTTT
CASSEGASTNQPQHF
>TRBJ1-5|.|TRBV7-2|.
TGTGCCAGCAGCCCAACCCGGGACATATATCAGCCCCAGCATTTT
CASSPTRDIYQPQHF
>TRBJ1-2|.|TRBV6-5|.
TGTGCCAGCAGTTACTCGTCGTGGGTCAGGGGCGATGGCTACACCTTC
CASSYSSWVRGDGYTF
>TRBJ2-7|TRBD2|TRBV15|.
TGTGCCACCAGCAGAGATCGCGGGGGGCCATACGAGCAGTACTTC
CATSRDRGGPYEQYF
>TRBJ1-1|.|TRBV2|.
TGTGCCAGCACCCTTCAGAAGATGAACACTGAAGCTTTCTTT
CASTLQKMNTEAFF
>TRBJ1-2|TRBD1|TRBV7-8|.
TGTGCCAGCAGCTTGGACCCGGGACAGTGGTACACCTTC
CASSLDPGQWYTF
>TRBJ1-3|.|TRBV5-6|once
TGTGCCAGCACCCTTCAACTCTTCTCTGGAAACACCATATATTTT
CASTLQLFSGNTIYF
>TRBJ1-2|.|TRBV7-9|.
TGTGCCAGCAGCTTAGTGGAGGTTGGGGGCTACACCTTC
CASSLVEVGGYTF
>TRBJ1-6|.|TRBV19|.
TGTGCCAGTAGCGGGAGGAATTCACCCCTCCACTTT
CASSGRNSPLHF
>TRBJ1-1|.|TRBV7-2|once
TGTGCCAGCAGCTTCTGGAACACTGAAGCTTTCTTT
CASSFWNTEAFF
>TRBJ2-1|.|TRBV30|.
TGTGCCTGGAGTGTATTAGGAGGGGGGGCCGAGAATGAGCAGTTCTTC
CAWSVLGGGAENEQFF
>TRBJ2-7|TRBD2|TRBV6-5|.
TGTGCCAGCGAAGGACTAGCGGGGATGTACGAGCAGTACTTC
CASEGLAGMYEQYF
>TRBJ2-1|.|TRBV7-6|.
TGTGCCAGCAGCAGGGCCGGGACAACCGGGGCGCATGAGCAGTTCTTC
CASSRAGTTGAHEQFF
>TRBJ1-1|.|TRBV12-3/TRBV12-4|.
TGTGGGGGGTCACAGGGCGACACTGAAGCTTTCTTT
CGGSQGDTEAFF
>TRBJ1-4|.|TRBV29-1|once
TGCAGCGCCCGGCAGGATGAAAAACTGTTTTTT
CSARQDEKLFF
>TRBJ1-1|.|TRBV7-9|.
TGTGCCAGCAGCCCGGGAGCCACTGAAGCTTTCTTT
CASSPGATEAFF
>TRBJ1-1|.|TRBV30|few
TGTGCCTGTACAGGGATGAACACTGAAGCTTTCTTT
CACTGMNTEAFF
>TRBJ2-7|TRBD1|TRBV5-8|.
TGTGCCAGCAGGGAACAGGGGGCTTCCTACGAGCAGTACTTC
CASREQGASYEQYF
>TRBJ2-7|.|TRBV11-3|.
TGTGCCAGCAGCTTACGCGGGGGCGAGACCTACGAGCAGTACTTC
CASSLRGGETYEQYF